The 3 T cell receptor beta chains below were found in one sample sequenced in a study of T cells in Graves' hyperthyroidism and ophthalmopathy. The source material, RNA transcripts, was used to amplify TCR beta CDR3 regions. The study used the HTBI primer set for a first-round RT-PCR of the TCR CDR3. TCRdb reprocessed the multiplex PCR reads with MiXCR, giving one entry per CDR3 protein. The table lists roughly 650,000 distinct CDR3 sequences, approximately 15% of them singletons. The sample taken for sequencing was blood. The receptor set was obtained from a woman aged 40-49 years with Graves' ophthalmopathy.

The chain joins TRBV7-3 to TRBJ2-2; 9 positions match TRBD1. Germline V lookup: CDR1 SGHTA, CDR2 FQGTGA. V gave up 5 bases and J gave up 6 bases; unmatched junction bases: 4. The CDR3 loop spans 14 amino acids. CDR3 amino acids: CASSRDRASGELFF. Here the CDR3 DNA reads TGTGCCAGCAGCCGGGACAGGGCTTCCGGGGAGCTGTTTTTT. Combining the CDR3 with reference TRBV7-3 and TRBJ2-2 gives the whole variable domain GAGVSQTPSNKVTEKGKYVELRCDPISGHTALYWYRQSLGQGPEFLIYFQGTGAADDSGLPNDRFFAVRPEGSVSTLKIQRTERGDSAVYLCASSRDRASGELFFGEGSRLTVL.

The chain recombines TRBV20-1 with TRBJ2-2, with a weak D call TRBD2 (5 bases). Deletions cut 6 bases from V and 1 base from J, with 21 bases between. CDR1 DFQATT and CDR2 SNEGSKA come from the germline V gene (reference sequence). The CDR3 consists of 17 residues. CDR3 residues: CSAQPTLGRGNTGELFF. Here the CDR3 DNA reads TGCAGTGCCCAACCCACTCTAGGCCGGGGGAACACCGGGGAGCTGTTTTTT.

This clonotype has ten or more counts. CDR3 sequence: CASSERYTEAFF. CDR3 DNA: TGTGCCAGCAGTGAGCGGTACACTGAAGCTTTCTTT. This chain joins TRBV2 and TRBJ1-1; D is ambiguous. V lost 3 bases and J lost 3, with 5 bases in between. The CDR3 extends over 12 amino acids. Germline values: CDR1 SNHLY, CDR2 FYNNEI.